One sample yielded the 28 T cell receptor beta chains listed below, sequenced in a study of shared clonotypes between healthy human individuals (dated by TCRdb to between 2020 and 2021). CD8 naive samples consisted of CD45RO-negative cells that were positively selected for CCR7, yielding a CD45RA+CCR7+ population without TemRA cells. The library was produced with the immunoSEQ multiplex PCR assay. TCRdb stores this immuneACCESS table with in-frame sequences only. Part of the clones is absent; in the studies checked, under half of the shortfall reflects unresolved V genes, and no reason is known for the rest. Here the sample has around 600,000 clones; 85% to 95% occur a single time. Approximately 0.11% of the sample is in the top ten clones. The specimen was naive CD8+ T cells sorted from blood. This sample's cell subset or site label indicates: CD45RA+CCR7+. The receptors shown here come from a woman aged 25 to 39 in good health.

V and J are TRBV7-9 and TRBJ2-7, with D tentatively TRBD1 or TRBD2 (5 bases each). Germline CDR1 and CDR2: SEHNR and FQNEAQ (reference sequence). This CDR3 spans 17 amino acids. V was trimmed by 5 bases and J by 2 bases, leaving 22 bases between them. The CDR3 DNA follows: TGTGCCAGCAGCCCCGACCGATCCCGGGACGGAGCCTACGAGCAGTACTTC. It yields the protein CASSPDRSRDGAYEQYF.

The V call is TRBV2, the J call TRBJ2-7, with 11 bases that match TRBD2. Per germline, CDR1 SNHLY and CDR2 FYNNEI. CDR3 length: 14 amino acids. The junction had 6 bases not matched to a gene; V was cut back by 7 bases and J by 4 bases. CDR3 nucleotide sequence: TGTGCCAGCACAATGACTAGCGGGATTTACGAGCAGTACTTC. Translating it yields CASTMTSGIYEQYF.

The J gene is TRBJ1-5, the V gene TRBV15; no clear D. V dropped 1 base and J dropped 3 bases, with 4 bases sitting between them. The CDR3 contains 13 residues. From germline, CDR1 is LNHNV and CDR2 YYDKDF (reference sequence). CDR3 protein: CATSRAFNQPQHF. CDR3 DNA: TGTGCCACCAGCAGAGCCTTCAATCAGCCCCAGCATTTT.

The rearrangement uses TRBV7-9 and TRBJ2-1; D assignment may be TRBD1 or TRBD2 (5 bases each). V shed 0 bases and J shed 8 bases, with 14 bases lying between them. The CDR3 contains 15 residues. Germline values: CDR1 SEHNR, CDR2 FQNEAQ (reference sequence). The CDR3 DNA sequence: TGTGCCAGCAGCTTAGCGCAGGGACGGAACGATGAGCAGTTCTTC. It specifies CASSLAQGRNDEQFF.

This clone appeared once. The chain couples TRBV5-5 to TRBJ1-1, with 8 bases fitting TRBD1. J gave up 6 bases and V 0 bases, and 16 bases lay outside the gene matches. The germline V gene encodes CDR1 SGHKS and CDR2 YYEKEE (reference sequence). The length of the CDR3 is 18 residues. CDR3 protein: CASSLGGGLLQGDSEAFF. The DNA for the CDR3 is TGTGCCAGCAGCTTGGGTGGTGGATTGCTACAGGGGGATTCTGAAGCTTTCTTT.

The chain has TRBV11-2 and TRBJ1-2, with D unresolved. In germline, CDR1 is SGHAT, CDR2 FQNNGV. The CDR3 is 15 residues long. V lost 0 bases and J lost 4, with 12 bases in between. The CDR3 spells CASSLDWEGTYGYTF. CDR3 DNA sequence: TGTGCCAGCAGCTTAGATTGGGAGGGTACCTATGGCTACACCTTC.

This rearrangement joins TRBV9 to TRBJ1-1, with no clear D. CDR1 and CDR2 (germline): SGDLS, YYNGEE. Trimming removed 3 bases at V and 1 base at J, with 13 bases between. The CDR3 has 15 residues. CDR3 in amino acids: CASSAPSGQNTEAFF. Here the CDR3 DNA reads TGTGCCAGCAGCGCCCCGTCCGGCCAGAACACTGAAGCTTTCTTT.

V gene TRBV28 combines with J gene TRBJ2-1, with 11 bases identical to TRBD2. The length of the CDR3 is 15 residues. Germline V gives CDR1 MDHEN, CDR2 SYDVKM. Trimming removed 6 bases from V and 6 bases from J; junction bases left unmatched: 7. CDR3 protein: CASRTLAGVVNEQFF. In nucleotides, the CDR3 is TGTGCCAGCAGGACACTAGCGGGAGTCGTCAATGAGCAGTTCTTC. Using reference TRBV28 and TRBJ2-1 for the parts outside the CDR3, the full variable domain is DVKVTQSSRYLVKRTGEKVFLECVQDMDHENMFWYRQDPGLGLRLIYFSYDVKMKEKGDIPEGYSVSREKKERFSLILESASTNQTSMYLCASRTLAGVVNEQFFGPGTRLTVL.

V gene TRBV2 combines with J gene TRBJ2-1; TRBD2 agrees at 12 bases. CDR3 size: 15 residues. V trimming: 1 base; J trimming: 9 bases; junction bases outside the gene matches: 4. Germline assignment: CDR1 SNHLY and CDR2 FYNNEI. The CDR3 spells CASSEGLAGDGEQFF. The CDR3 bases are TGTGCCAGCAGTGAAGGACTAGCGGGAGATGGTGAGCAGTTCTTC. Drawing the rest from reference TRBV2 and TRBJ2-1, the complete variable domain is EPEVTQTPSHQVTQMGQEVILRCVPISNHLYFYWYRQILGQKVEFLVSFYNNEISEKSEIFDDQFSVERPDGSNFTLKIRSTKLEDSAMYFCASSEGLAGDGEQFFGPGTRLTVL.

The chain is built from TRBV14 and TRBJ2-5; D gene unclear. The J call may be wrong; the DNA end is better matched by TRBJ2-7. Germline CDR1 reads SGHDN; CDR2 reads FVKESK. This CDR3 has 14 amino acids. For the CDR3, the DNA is TGTGCCAGCAGCCAAGGGCTAAACTCCTACGAGCAGTACTTC. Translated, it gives CASSQGLNSYEQYF.

The chain's CDR3 is CASSAGGDSSYEQYF. The CDR3 DNA is TGTGCCAGCAGCGCCGGAGGGGATTCTTCCTACGAGCAGTACTTC. The V call is TRBV7-9, the J call TRBJ2-7; a possible D gene is TRBD2 (6 bases). The germline V and J ends were trimmed by 5 bases and 1 base, with 15 bases remaining between them. Germline V gene sequence: CDR1 SEHNR, CDR2 FQNEAQ (reference sequence). The CDR3 is 15 amino acids. The variable domain in full, with the rest retrieved from reference TRBV7-9 and TRBJ2-7, is DTGVSQNPRHKITKRGQNVTFRCDPISEHNRLYWYRQTLGQGPEFLTYFQNEAQLEKSRLLSDRFSAERPKGSFSTLEIQRTEQGDSAMYLCASSAGGDSSYEQYFGPGTRLTVT.

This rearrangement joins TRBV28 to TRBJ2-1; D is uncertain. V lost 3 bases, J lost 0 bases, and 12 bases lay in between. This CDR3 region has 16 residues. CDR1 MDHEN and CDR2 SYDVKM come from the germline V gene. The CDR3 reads CASSLIALSSYNEQFF. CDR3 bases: TGTGCCAGCAGTTTGATCGCCCTGAGCTCCTACAATGAGCAGTTCTTC.

CDR3 nucleotides: TGTGCCACTCGAACTAGCGGGAGTGCGAACACCGGGGAGCTGTTTTTT. This gives the protein CATRTSGSANTGELFF. The chain uses TRBV19 and TRBJ2-2; 11 bases map to TRBD2. The V gene's germline CDR1 is LNHDA and CDR2 SQIVND (reference sequence). The CDR3 loop spans 16 amino acids. V lost 10 bases to trimming and J lost 0 bases; unmatched junction nucleotides: 7.

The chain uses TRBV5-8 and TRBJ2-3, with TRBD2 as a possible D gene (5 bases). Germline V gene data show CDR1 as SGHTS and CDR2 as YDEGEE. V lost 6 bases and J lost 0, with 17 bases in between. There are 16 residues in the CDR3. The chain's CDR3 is CASIMDSDFSTDTQYF. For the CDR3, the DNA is TGTGCCAGCATTATGGACTCGGATTTTAGCACAGATACGCAGTATTTT.

CDR3 bases: TGTGCCAGCAGCTTAGCGGTAGCGGGGCACTCCTACGAGCAGTACTTC. Translated, it gives CASSLAVAGHSYEQYF. The chain combines TRBV13 with TRBJ2-7; 8 nucleotides line up with TRBD2. Germline trimming cut 1 base from V and 0 bases from J; bases unmatched to any gene: 5. Germline V gives CDR1 PRHDT, CDR2 FYEKMQ (reference sequence). This CDR3 spans 16 amino acids.

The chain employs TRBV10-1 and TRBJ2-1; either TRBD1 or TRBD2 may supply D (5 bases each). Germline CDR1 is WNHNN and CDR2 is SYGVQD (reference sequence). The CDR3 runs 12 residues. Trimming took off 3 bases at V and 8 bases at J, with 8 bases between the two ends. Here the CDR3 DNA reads TGCGCCAGCAGTGAACCGGGACATGAGCAGTTCTTC. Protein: CASSEPGHEQFF.

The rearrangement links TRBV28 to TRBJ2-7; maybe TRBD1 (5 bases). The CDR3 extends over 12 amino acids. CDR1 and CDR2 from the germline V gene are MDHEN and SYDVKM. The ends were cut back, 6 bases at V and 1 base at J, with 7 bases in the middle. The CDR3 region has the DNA TGTGCCAGCAGCACAGGATCCTACGAGCAGTACTTC. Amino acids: CASSTGSYEQYF. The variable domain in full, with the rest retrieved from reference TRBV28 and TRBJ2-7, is DVKVTQSSRYLVKRTGEKVFLECVQDMDHENMFWYRQDPGLGLRLIYFSYDVKMKEKGDIPEGYSVSREKKERFSLILESASTNQTSMYLCASSTGSYEQYFGPGTRLTVT.

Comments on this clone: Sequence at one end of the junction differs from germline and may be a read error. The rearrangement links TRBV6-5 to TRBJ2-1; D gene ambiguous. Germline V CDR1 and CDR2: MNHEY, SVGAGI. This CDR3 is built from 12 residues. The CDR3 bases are TGTGCCAGCAGTTACAATGGGCATGAGCAGCTCTTC. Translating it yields CASSYNGHEQLF.

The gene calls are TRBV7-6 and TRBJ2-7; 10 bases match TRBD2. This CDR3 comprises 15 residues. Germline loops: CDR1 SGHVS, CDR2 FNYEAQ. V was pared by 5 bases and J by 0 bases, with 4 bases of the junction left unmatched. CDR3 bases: TGTGCCAGCAGCCAGCGGGAGGGGTTCTCCTACGAGCAGTACTTC. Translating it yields CASSQREGFSYEQYF.

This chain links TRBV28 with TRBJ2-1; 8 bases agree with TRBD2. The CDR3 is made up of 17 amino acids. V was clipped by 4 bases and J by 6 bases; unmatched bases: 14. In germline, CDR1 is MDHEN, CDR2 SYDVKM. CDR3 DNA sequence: TGTGCCAGCAGTTCTTATCTCGGGGGACTAGGATTCAATGAGCAGTTCTTC. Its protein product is CASSSYLGGLGFNEQFF.

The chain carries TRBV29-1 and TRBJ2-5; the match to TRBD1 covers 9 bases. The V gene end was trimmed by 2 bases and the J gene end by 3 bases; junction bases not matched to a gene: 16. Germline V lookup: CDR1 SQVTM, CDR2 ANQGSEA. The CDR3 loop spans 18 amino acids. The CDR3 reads CSVERGLRTGVWEETQYF. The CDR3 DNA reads TGCAGCGTTGAACGGGGTCTCCGGACAGGGGTATGGGAAGAGACCCAGTACTTC.

The CDR3 reads CASSQDPYSGANVLTF. In DNA, the CDR3 is TGCGCCAGCAGCCAAGATCCGTATTCTGGGGCCAACGTCCTGACTTTC. This chain links TRBV4-1 with TRBJ2-6, with D unresolved. CDR1 is MGHRA and CDR2 is YSYEKL in the germline V gene. Trimming took 0 bases from V and 1 from J, leaving 7 bases between them. This CDR3 spans 16 amino acids.

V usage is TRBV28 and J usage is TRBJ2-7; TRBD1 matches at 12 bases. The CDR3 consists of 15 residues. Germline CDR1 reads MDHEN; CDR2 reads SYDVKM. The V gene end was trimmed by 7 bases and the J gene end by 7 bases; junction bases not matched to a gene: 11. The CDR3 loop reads CASIPLGQGAGEQYF. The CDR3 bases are TGTGCCAGCATTCCACTGGGACAGGGGGCCGGGGAGCAGTACTTC.

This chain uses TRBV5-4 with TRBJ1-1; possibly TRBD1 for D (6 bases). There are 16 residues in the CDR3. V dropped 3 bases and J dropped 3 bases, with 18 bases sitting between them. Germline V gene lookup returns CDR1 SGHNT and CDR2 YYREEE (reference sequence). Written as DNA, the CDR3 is TGTGCCAGCAGCTCGCACTCCGGGACAATGGACACTGAAGCTTTCTTT. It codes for CASSSHSGTMDTEAFF.

DNA of the CDR3: TGTGCCAGCAGCCTACAGAACACTGAAGCTTTCTTT. It yields the protein CASSLQNTEAFF. The chain couples TRBV13 to TRBJ1-1; D remains unclear. Germline V gene data show CDR1 as PRHDT and CDR2 as FYEKMQ (reference sequence). This CDR3 has 12 residues. The ends were cut back, 5 bases at V and 1 base at J, with 5 bases in the middle. Combining the CDR3 with reference TRBV13 and TRBJ1-1 gives the whole variable domain AAGVIQSPRHLIKEKRETATLKCYPIPRHDTVYWYQQGPGQDPQFLISFYEKMQSDKGSIPDRFSAQQFSDYHSELNMSSLELGDSALYFCASSLQNTEAFFGQGTRLTVV.

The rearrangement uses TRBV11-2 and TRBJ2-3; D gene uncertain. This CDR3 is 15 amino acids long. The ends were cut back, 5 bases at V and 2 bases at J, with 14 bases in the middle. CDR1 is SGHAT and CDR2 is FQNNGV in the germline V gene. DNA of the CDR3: TGTGCCAGCAGCCCTTCGCGCGGCCCCACAGATACGCAGTATTTT. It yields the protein CASSPSRGPTDTQYF. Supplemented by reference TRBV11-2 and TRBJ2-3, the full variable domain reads EAGVAQSPRYKIIEKRQSVAFWCNPISGHATLYWYQQILGQGPKLLIQFQNNGVVDDSQLPKDRFSAERLKGVDSTLKIQPAKLEDSAVYLCASSPSRGPTDTQYFGPGTRLTVL.

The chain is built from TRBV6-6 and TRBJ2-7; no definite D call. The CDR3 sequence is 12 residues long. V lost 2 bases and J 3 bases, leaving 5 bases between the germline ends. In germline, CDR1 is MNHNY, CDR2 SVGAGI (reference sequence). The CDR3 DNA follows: TGTGCCAGCAGTTACGACGGCTACGAGCAGTACTTC. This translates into CASSYDGYEQYF.

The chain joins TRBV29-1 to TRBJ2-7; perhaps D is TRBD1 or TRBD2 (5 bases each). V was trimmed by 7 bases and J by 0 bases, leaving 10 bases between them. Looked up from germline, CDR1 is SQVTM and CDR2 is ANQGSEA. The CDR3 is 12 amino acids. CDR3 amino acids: CSAGTASYEQYF. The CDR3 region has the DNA TGCAGCGCTGGGACGGCCTCCTACGAGCAGTACTTC.